The source of this TCR beta chain is a study of response to subunit inactivated influenza vaccine. Study results and limitations: The authors put forward the suggestion that each seasonal influenza vaccination may bring in only a limited number of new T cells.

This clonotype was detected only a few times. No antigen is known for it. TCRdb re-derived calls from the RT-PCR reads in MiXCR, one entry per CDR3 protein. The repertoire includes roughly 790,000 distinct CDR3 sequences, 21% of them detected once, and more than 8.5% sits in the top ten. This clonotype was obtained from a man between 50 and 59 years old who received an inactivated influenza vaccine. The starting material was PBMCs from blood, obtained around 5 days after vaccination.

CDR3 sequence reads: CASSRTSGGAFETQYF. The CDR3 DNA reads TGCGCCAGCAGCAGGACTAGCGGGGGGGCGTTTGAGACCCAGTACTTC. V is TRBV5-1 and J is TRBJ2-5; 15 positions match TRBD2. Trimming at V came to 4 bases and at J to 5 bases, leaving 6 bases not matched to a gene. Germline CDR1 and CDR2: SGHRS and YFSETQ. CDR3 length: 16 amino acids.